Listed below are T cell receptor beta chains from one sample, sequenced in a study of T cell responses to AZD1222 COVID-19 vaccine. The data were produced by immunoSEQ multiplex PCR, yet TCRdb's version contains in-frame clones alone and is incomplete. The repertoire includes roughly 81,000 clones, 65% to 90% of them detected once, and under 9% sits in the top ten. The sequenced sample was peripheral blood, obtained on day 0 of AZD1222 vaccination. Every receptor here comes from an adult in good health. The CDR3 runs from the conserved cysteine through the conserved F or W. The D gene is left open where the match is weak. Only some rows state a clone size, as once, few, many or a class for expanded clones.

clone_size j_call d_call v_call cdr3_length cdr3_nt cdr3_aa
once TRBJ2-7 NA TRBV7-2 15 TGTGCCAGCAGCGCGGACAGTTTTTACTCCTACGAGCAGTACTTC CASSADSFYSYEQYF
NA TRBJ2-7 NA TRBV27 13 TGTGCCAGCAGTTTAGTAGGCACCTACGAGCAGTACTTC CASSLVGTYEQYF
NA TRBJ2-1 TRBD1 TRBV12-5 15 TGTGCTAGTGGTCGCTCCGGGACAGCCATGATCGAGCAGTTCTTC CASGRSGTAMIEQFF
NA TRBJ1-3 NA TRBV7-8 15 TGTGCCAGCAGCAGACGGACGGGGGCTGGAAACACCATATATTTT CASSRRTGAGNTIYF
NA TRBJ2-1 TRBD2 TRBV11-2 17 TGTGCCAGCAGTCCCATCTACGGCGGGAGGGGTTACAATGAGCAGTTCTTC CASSPIYGGRGYNEQFF
few TRBJ2-2 NA TRBV7-3 13 TGTGCCAGCAGCTTAGGGGCCGTCGGGGAGCTGTTTTTT CASSLGAVGELFF
NA TRBJ2-2 NA TRBV19 15 TGTGCCAGTAGTATTAATGGGGCCAGGGCCGGGGAGCTGTTTTTT CASSINGARAGELFF
NA TRBJ2-5 TRBD2 TRBV5-1 13 TGCGCCAGCAGCTGGGACGGGAGGGAGACCCAGTACTTC CASSWDGRETQYF
NA TRBJ1-2 TRBD1 TRBV4-2 15 TGTGCCAGCAGTCCGCCCCCCCAGGGGGAAGATGGCTACACCTTC CASSPPPQGEDGYTF
NA TRBJ1-2 NA TRBV9 15 TGTGCCAGCAGCTCAGAAGGCAGCATCAACTATGGCTACACCTTC CASSSEGSINYGYTF
NA TRBJ2-7 TRBD1 TRBV3-1/TRBV3-2 15 TGTGCCAGCAGCCAACTAGGGACAGGGGCAAACGAGCAGTACTTC CASSQLGTGANEQYF
NA TRBJ2-3 NA TRBV7-9 11 TGTGCCAGCAGCCCTGACCAAACGCAGTATTTT CASSPDQTQYF
NA TRBJ1-1 NA TRBV24-1 14 TGTGCCACCAGTGATGCCGGCGTCGGTACTGAAGCTTTCTTT CATSDAGVGTEAFF
NA TRBJ2-7 TRBD1 TRBV6-5 15 TGTGCCAGCAGTTACTCGACAGGGGACCCCTACGAGCAGTACTTC CASSYSTGDPYEQYF
NA TRBJ1-4 NA TRBV7-2 15 TGTGCCAGCAGCTACGGCGAAGGTACTAATGAAAAACTGTTTTTT CASSYGEGTNEKLFF
NA TRBJ2-7 TRBD1 TRBV28 14 TGTGCCAGCAGTCCCCACCGGACAGGGGTCGAGCAGTACTTC CASSPHRTGVEQYF
NA TRBJ1-2 NA TRBV18 16 TGTGCCAGCTCACCACAGAATTTTGCTGGGGAGCATGGCTACACCTTC CASSPQNFAGEHGYTF
medium-sized TRBJ1-3 NA TRBV11-2 13 TGTGCCAGCAGGGCTGATTCTGGAAACACCATATATTTT CASRADSGNTIYF
NA TRBJ2-1 NA TRBV18 11 TGTGCCAGCTCACCGATCAATGAGCAGTTCTTC CASSPINEQFF
once TRBJ2-7 TRBD2 TRBV4-3 14 TGCGCCAGCAGCGAGGCTAGCGGGATTTACGAGCAGTACTTC CASSEASGIYEQYF
once TRBJ2-7 NA TRBV19 13 TGTGCCAGTAGTATGATAGGGACCTACGAGCAGTACTTC CASSMIGTYEQYF
NA TRBJ2-1 TRBD2 TRBV4-2 16 TGTGCCAGCAGCCAAGCAGCAGCGGGAGCGTACAATGAGCAGTTCTTC CASSQAAAGAYNEQFF
once TRBJ2-2 NA TRBV4-2 17 TGTGCCAGCAGCCAAGATCCCCGGGGGATGGACACCGGGGAGCTGTTTTTT CASSQDPRGMDTGELFF
NA TRBJ2-3 TRBD2 TRBV7-3 18 TGTGCCAGCAGCTTAGGGACTAGCGGATATGACAAGACAGATACGCAGTATTTT CASSLGTSGYDKTDTQYF
NA TRBJ2-1 NA TRBV18 15 TGTGCCAGCTCAATTCAGGAAGCGGCTTACAATGAGCAGTTCTTC CASSIQEAAYNEQFF
NA TRBJ2-7 TRBD2 TRBV6-2/TRBV6-3 16 TGTGCCAGCAGCCAGGGACTAGCGGGAGTTTGGGGCGAGCAGTACTTC CASSQGLAGVWGEQYF
NA TRBJ1-2 TRBD1 TRBV6-5 16 TGTGCCAGCAGTTACTCTCGGGCAGGGGGCGCCTATGGCTACACCTTC CASSYSRAGGAYGYTF
NA TRBJ2-7 NA TRBV11-2 14 TGTGCCAGCAGCTTATCCGGGACAACACAGGAGCAGTACTTC CASSLSGTTQEQYF
NA TRBJ2-7 NA TRBV7-2 12 TGTGCCAGCAGCTTAGTGGGCTACGAGCAGTACTTC CASSLVGYEQYF
NA TRBJ2-1 NA TRBV18 14 TGTGCCAGCTCACCACCGGATCGTGGGGGGGAGCAGTTCTTC CASSPPDRGGEQFF
NA TRBJ1-6 NA TRBV28 14 TGTGCCAGCAACAGGAGCTCCTATAATTCACCCCTCCACTTT CASNRSSYNSPLHF
NA TRBJ1-5 TRBD1 TRBV24-1 12 TGTGCCACAGCGGACAGGGATCAGCCCCAGCATTTT CATADRDQPQHF
NA TRBJ2-3 NA TRBV7-3 15 TGTGCCAGCAGCTTAGACCGGGGGGCCACAGATACGCAGTATTTT CASSLDRGATDTQYF
few TRBJ1-1 NA TRBV5-8 13 TGTGCCAGCAGCCTCAGGGGTAGAACTGAAGCTTTCTTT CASSLRGRTEAFF
NA TRBJ1-2 NA TRBV28 14 TGTGCCAGCACCCCGGGATTCCGTCGATGGGGCTACACCTTC CASTPGFRRWGYTF
NA TRBJ2-5 NA TRBV11-1 11 TGTGCCAGCAGCTTAGGTGAGACCCAGTACTTC CASSLGETQYF
NA TRBJ1-1 NA TRBV7-9 16 TGTGCCAGCAGCTTAGCCGACTTAAGAGCGAACACTGAAGCTTTCTTT CASSLADLRANTEAFF
NA TRBJ2-3 NA TRBV7-9 12 TGTGCCAGCAGCTCCCAGGAGGATACGCAGTATTTT CASSSQEDTQYF
NA TRBJ1-1 NA TRBV3-1/TRBV3-2 14 TGTGCCAGCAGCGAAGAAGGTGGGAACACTGAAGCTTTCTTT CASSEEGGNTEAFF
NA TRBJ1-2 NA TRBV30 13 TGTGCCTGGAGTGTTGGGGGGAGCTATGGCTACACCTTC CAWSVGGSYGYTF
NA TRBJ2-5 TRBD1 TRBV15 12 TGTGCCACCAGACAGGGGCAAGAGACCCAGTACTTC CATRQGQETQYF
once TRBJ2-3 NA TRBV7-2 13 TGTGCCAGCAACAAACTCAGGGTGGATACGCAGTATTTT CASNKLRVDTQYF
NA TRBJ2-7 NA TRBV28 13 TGTGCCAGCAGCAAAGGCAGAGTTTACGAGCAGTACTTC CASSKGRVYEQYF
NA TRBJ2-4 NA TRBV19 15 TGTGCCAGTAGTATGCAGATCCTAGCCAAAAACATTCAGTACTTC CASSMQILAKNIQYF
NA TRBJ1-6 NA TRBV5-1 15 TGCGCCAGCAGCTTGGATCAGGTAAAAAATTCACCCCTCCACTTT CASSLDQVKNSPLHF
NA TRBJ1-1 NA TRBV12-3/TRBV12-4 11 TGTGCCAGCAGTGTAGGGACTGAAGCTTTCTTT CASSVGTEAFF
NA TRBJ2-7 NA TRBV3-1/TRBV3-2 12 TGTGCCAGCAGCCGGGGGGAGCTCGAGCAGTACTTC CASSRGELEQYF
NA TRBJ1-2 NA TRBV28 12 TGTGCCAGCAGTGAATATAACTATGGCTACACCTTC CASSEYNYGYTF